This TCR beta chain originates from a study of post-analysis software for immune sequencing data. Background on the study: The cohort encompassed relapsing-remitting, secondary progressive and progressive-relapsing multiple sclerosis disease courses.

This clonotype showed up just a few times. Its specificity is not known. Study findings and constraints: For normalized Chao1 diversity, multiple sclerosis patients scored significantly lower than controls did. Compared with controls, patients had more of five TRBV segments, including TRBV5-6, TRBV5-1 and TRBV20-1. Same-batch samples co-clustered strongly by F measure.

Presence of unique molecular identifiers characterized the TCR beta cDNA libraries. A single record per CDR3 protein comes from TCRdb applying MiXCR to the PCR reads. The sample holds about 260,000 distinct CDR3 sequences, about 38% seen once. CDR1 and CDR2 (germline): MNHEY, SVGAGI. This CDR3 is 15 amino acids long. Trimming took 6 bases from V and 2 from J, leaving 14 bases between them. Sequencing was performed on blood. The genes are TRBV6-5 and TRBJ2-4, with D possibly being TRBD2 (6 bases). The TCR sequence derives from a girl between 5 and 17 years old with multiple sclerosis. This CDR3 is CASSRDWLTKNIQYF. CDR3 in DNA: TGTGCCAGCAGCCGGGACTGGCTAACCAAAAACATTCAGTACTTC.